Shown below are 32 T cell receptor beta chains from a single sample sequenced in a study of blood T cell repertoires in COVID-19 (dated by TCRdb to the early 2020s). Libraries were built with the immunoSEQ multiplex PCR assay. The immuneACCESS repertoire file appears here via TCRdb, limited to in-frame rearrangements. These files lack a portion of the clones; in checked studies, under half of the deficit traces to unresolved V genes, and the cause of the others is not known. The sample includes 85,000 to 110,000 clones, with about 85% observed a single time. The ten largest account for approximately 3.1% of the sample. The sample comprised peripheral blood. These receptors were collected from a man between 50 and 59 years old in a cohort sampled during active COVID-19.

This chain links TRBV7-9 with TRBJ1-2, with TRBD1 identical over 7 bases. This CDR3 spans 15 amino acids. CDR1 and CDR2 (germline): SEHNR, FQNEAQ (reference sequence). Unmatched junction bases numbered 6, after V lost 1 base and J lost 4 bases. The DNA of the CDR3 is TGTGCCAGCAGCTTAGACACAGGGGCGGGCTATGGCTACACCTTC. Translated, it gives CASSLDTGAGYGYTF.

The chain has TRBV5-6 and TRBJ2-1, with 8 bases that match TRBD1. The germline CDR1 and CDR2 sequences are SGHDT and YYEEEE. CDR3 length: 17 amino acids. Unmatched junction bases numbered 12, after V lost 1 base and J lost 6 bases. CDR3 region: CASSLIAGTGGGNEQFF. CDR3 coding DNA: TGTGCCAGCAGCTTGATCGCAGGGACAGGTGGGGGCAATGAGCAGTTCTTC.

V and J are TRBV14 and TRBJ2-3; TRBD1 might be the D (6 bases). Per germline, CDR1 SGHDN and CDR2 FVKESK. The ends were cut back, 4 bases at V and 0 bases at J, with 11 bases in the middle. The CDR3 sequence is 15 residues long. The DNA for the CDR3 is TGTGCCAGCAGCCCGGACAGAACTAGCACAGATACGCAGTATTTT. Amino acids: CASSPDRTSTDTQYF. Looking up the rest from reference TRBV14 and TRBJ2-3 gives the full variable domain: EAGVTQFPSHSVIEKGQTVTLRCDPISGHDNLYWYRRVMGKEIKFLLHFVKESKQDESGMPNNRFLAERTGGTYSTLKVQPAELEDSGVYFCASSPDRTSTDTQYFGPGTRLTVL.

This chain links TRBV6-5 with TRBJ1-1, with TRBD1 as a possible D gene (6 bases). The CDR3 covers 13 residues. Trimming removed 5 bases at V and 7 bases at J, with 14 bases between. Germline V lookup: CDR1 MNHEY, CDR2 SVGAGI. The DNA of the CDR3 is TGTGCCAGCAGTAGGGGACATCAGTATGAAGCTTTCTTT. This encodes CASSRGHQYEAFF.

V gene TRBV4-3 combines with J gene TRBJ2-2; 8 positions agree with TRBD1. V lost 2 bases, J lost 5 bases, and 7 bases stayed unmatched. Germline CDR1 is LGHNA and CDR2 is YSLEER. The CDR3 covers 16 residues. The CDR3 sequence: CASSQPGGASTGELFF. The DNA for the CDR3 is TGCGCCAGCAGCCAACCAGGGGGCGCGAGTACCGGGGAGCTGTTTTTT.

This clone was seen a handful of times. CDR3: CASSIGGIGADTQYF. The CDR3 region has the DNA TGTGCCAGTAGTATTGGGGGGATAGGCGCAGATACGCAGTATTTT. The genes are TRBV19 and TRBJ2-3; D perhaps matches TRBD2 (6 bases). V was clipped by 3 bases and J by 4 bases, with 14 bases between them. In germline, CDR1 is LNHDA, CDR2 SQIVND (reference sequence). This CDR3 contains 15 residues.

The chain recombines TRBV20-1 with TRBJ2-7; TRBD1 might be the D (5 bases). In germline, CDR1 is DFQATT, CDR2 SNEGSKA (reference sequence). CDR3 length: 11 amino acids. V was clipped by 5 bases and J by 5 bases, with 10 bases between them. CDR3 sequence: CSALSDNEQYF. CDR3 in DNA: TGCAGTGCTCTATCGGACAACGAGCAGTACTTC.

This chain joins TRBV6-4 and TRBJ2-2; unclear D gene. CDR3 size: 14 residues. CDR1 is MRHNA and CDR2 is SNTAGT in the germline V gene. The V end lost 3 bases, the J end lost 1 base, and 6 bases lay between the germline ends. This chain's CDR3 is CASSESGNTGELFF. CDR3 coding DNA: TGTGCCAGCAGTGAATCAGGGAACACCGGGGAGCTGTTTTTT.

V usage is TRBV11-2 and J usage is TRBJ1-2, with D unresolved. There are 12 residues in the CDR3. V was shortened by 6 bases and J by 8 bases, with 13 bases between the two germline ends. Germline lookup yields CDR1 SGHAT and CDR2 FQNNGV. CDR3 in DNA: TGTGCCAGCAGTTACGGAGGCGGGGGCTACACCTTC. It yields the protein CASSYGGGGYTF.

The chain employs TRBV28 and TRBJ1-5; 9 bases fit TRBD1. The CDR3 has 18 residues. The V and J ends lost 2 bases and 6 bases, in that order; junction bases with no gene match: 14. CDR1 is MDHEN and CDR2 is SYDVKM in the germline V gene. Written as DNA, the CDR3 is TGTGCCAGCAGTTTACACACACTAGGAACAGGGGGCGGTCAGCCCCAGCATTTT. Translation: CASSLHTLGTGGGQPQHF.

The DNA for the CDR3 is TGTGCCATCAAGGACAGGGGTTTTTCGCATGGCTACACCTTC. It is translated as CAIKDRGFSHGYTF. The V and J genes are TRBV10-3 and TRBJ1-2; 9 bases align to TRBD1. Germline CDR1 ENHRY, CDR2 SYGVKD. V lost 7 bases to trimming and J lost 6 bases; unmatched junction nucleotides: 9. This CDR3 is 14 amino acids long.

This clone showed up just once. This chain joins TRBV25-1 and TRBJ2-3; the match to TRBD2 covers 11 bases. In germline, CDR1 is MGHDK, CDR2 SYGVNS. J was trimmed by 8 bases and V by 5 bases; bases with no gene match: 3. This CDR3 is built from 13 residues. The CDR3, as DNA: TGTGCCAGCAGTACGCTAGCGGGGGGTACGCAGTATTTT. Translation: CASSTLAGGTQYF.

This clone was observed a handful of times. This chain connects TRBV4-1 to TRBJ1-1; TRBD1 matches at 7 bases. V dropped 0 bases and J dropped 4; count of bases not matched to a gene: 8. This CDR3 contains 16 residues. Germline loops: CDR1 MGHRA, CDR2 YSYEKL. The CDR3, as DNA: TGCGCCAGCAGCCAAGATGGGGCAGGGGGAGGCACTGAAGCTTTCTTT. This gives the protein CASSQDGAGGGTEAFF.

V gene TRBV27 combines with J gene TRBJ2-1; TRBD2 is a possible D gene (6 bases). Trimming shortened V by 2 bases and J by 2 bases, and 10 bases separated the two germline ends. The CDR3 length is 15 residues. Germline-derived CDR1 and CDR2 are MNHEY and SMNVEV (reference sequence). The CDR3 sequence: CASSLRGTAYNEQFF. The CDR3 nucleotides read TGTGCCAGCAGTTTACGGGGGACCGCCTACAATGAGCAGTTCTTC.

The CDR3 spells CASRARTGGGTEAFF. The CDR3 region has the DNA TGTGCCAGCAGGGCCAGAACAGGGGGAGGGACTGAAGCTTTCTTT. The gene calls are TRBV2 and TRBJ1-1; TRBD1 matches 8 bases. This CDR3 is 15 amino acids long. Losses at the gene ends were 6 bases for V and 5 bases for J; bases not matched to a gene: 11. Germline V gene sequence: CDR1 SNHLY, CDR2 FYNNEI.

The CDR3 here is CASADRGTIETQYF. Here the CDR3 DNA reads TGCGCCAGCGCCGACAGGGGTACAATAGAGACCCAGTACTTC. The gene calls are TRBV5-1 and TRBJ2-5, with TRBD1 matching 8 bases. The CDR3 is made up of 14 amino acids. Germline V gives CDR1 SGHRS, CDR2 YFSETQ. After removal of 7 bases from V and 4 bases from J, the junction contained 9 bases not matched to a gene.

The chain joins TRBV19 to TRBJ1-1; D perhaps matches TRBD1 (6 bases). The CDR3 contains 14 residues. With 9 bases removed from V and 0 bases from J, the gap between germline ends came to 14 bases. CDR1 LNHDA and CDR2 SQIVND come from the germline V gene (reference sequence). CDR3 nucleotides: TGTGCCAGCCAACCCGGACAGATGAACACTGAAGCTTTCTTT. It specifies CASQPGQMNTEAFF.

V is TRBV7-2 and J is TRBJ2-7; 12 nucleotides align to TRBD2. There are 17 residues in the CDR3. Trimming at V came to 1 base and at J to 2 bases, leaving 6 bases not matched to a gene. Per germline, CDR1 SGHTA and CDR2 FQGNSA. The CDR3 region has the DNA TGTGCCAGCAGCTTAGGGTCTAGCGGGGGGGCCCCCTACGAGCAGTACTTC. Its translation: CASSLGSSGGAPYEQYF. Using reference TRBV7-2 and TRBJ2-7 for the parts outside the CDR3, the full variable domain is GAGVSQSPSNKVTEKGKDVELRCDPISGHTALYWYRQSLGQGLEFLIYFQGNSAPDKSGLPSDRFSAERTGGSVSTLTIQRTQQEDSAVYLCASSLGSSGGAPYEQYFGPGTRLTVT.

CDR3 sequence: CASSLAQGLSSYNEQFF. CDR3 in DNA: TGTGCCAGCAGCCTAGCCCAGGGCCTGAGCTCCTACAATGAGCAGTTCTTC. The chain has TRBV11-3 and TRBJ2-1; D is tentatively TRBD1 or TRBD2 (5 bases each). The CDR3 runs 17 residues. From germline, CDR1 is SGHNT and CDR2 YENEEA. V shed 5 bases and J shed 0 bases, with 17 bases lying between them. Full variable domain (outside the CDR3, taken from reference TRBV11-3 and TRBJ2-1): EAGVVQSPRYKIIEKKQPVAFWCNPISGHNTLYWYLQNLGQGPELLIRYENEEAVDDSQLPKDRFSAERLKGVDSTLKIQPAELGDSAVYLCASSLAQGLSSYNEQFFGPGTRLTVL.

This chain joins TRBV10-1 and TRBJ2-3; D is unclear. V lost 2 bases and J 2 bases, leaving 8 bases between the germline ends. Germline values: CDR1 WNHNN, CDR2 SYGVQD (reference sequence). The CDR3 is 14 amino acids. The CDR3 protein is CASSEKQFTDTQYF. As DNA, the CDR3 is TGCGCCAGCAGTGAGAAACAGTTCACAGATACGCAGTATTTT.

This clone was counted only a few times. The chain recombines TRBV10-1 with TRBJ1-2; the D gene is possibly TRBD1 (6 bases). With 5 bases removed from V and 4 bases from J, the gap between germline ends came to 29 bases. Germline V lookup: CDR1 WNHNN, CDR2 SYGVQD (reference sequence). There are 19 residues in the CDR3. The CDR3 region has the DNA TGCGCCAGCAGTTCTACTTGGTGGGACATCACTTCGGAATCCTATGGCTACACCTTC. Protein product: CASSSTWWDITSESYGYTF.

This chain uses TRBV5-1 with TRBJ2-3; unclear D gene. Deletions cut 0 bases from V and 3 bases from J, with 8 bases between. The germline CDR1 and CDR2 sequences are SGHRS and YFSETQ. The CDR3 runs to 14 residues. The CDR3 coding sequence is TGCGCCAGCAGCTTGGCCCACGGGACAGATACGCAGTATTTT. It encodes CASSLAHGTDTQYF.

The chain links TRBV5-1 to TRBJ2-1; 7 nucleotides line up with TRBD2. CDR1 and CDR2 (germline): SGHRS, YFSETQ. The CDR3 is 15 amino acids. J was trimmed by 8 bases and V by 5 bases; bases with no gene match: 13. Written as DNA, the CDR3 is TGCGCCAGCAGACTCCTGTGGCGGGGGATGGATGAGCAGTTCTTC. Its translation: CASRLLWRGMDEQFF.

The chain has TRBV10-3 and TRBJ2-1; possible D gene TRBD1, 6 bases. Trimming shortened V by 8 bases and J by 8 bases, and 19 bases separated the two germline ends. Germline CDR1 and CDR2: ENHRY and SYGVKD. The CDR3 extends over 14 amino acids. The CDR3 reads CAIGSGAGEHEQFF. CDR3 nucleotides: TGTGCCATCGGTTCAGGGGCAGGGGAACATGAGCAGTTCTTC.

The chain is built from TRBV7-7 and TRBJ1-1; 10 nucleotides line up with TRBD1. The CDR3 is 15 residues long. The germline gives CDR1 SSHAT, CDR2 FNYEAQ (reference sequence). V was pared by 5 bases and J by 5 bases, with 8 bases of the junction left unmatched. The CDR3, as DNA: TGTGCCAGCAGCCCTCCGGGACAGGGGTCGACTGAAGCTTTCTTT. This gives the protein CASSPPGQGSTEAFF.

The J gene is TRBJ1-2, the V gene TRBV9; D is uncertain. The CDR3 totals 16 residues. Looked up from germline, CDR1 is SGDLS and CDR2 is YYNGEE. V was clipped by 4 bases and J by 8 bases, with 24 bases between them. The CDR3 reads CASSSRGSAGTRGYTF. DNA of the CDR3: TGTGCCAGCAGCTCCCGGGGAAGCGCGGGCACGCGCGGCTACACCTTC. The full variable domain, with the rest looked up from reference TRBV9 and TRBJ1-2, is DSGVTQTPKHLITATGQRVTLRCSPRSGDLSVYWYQQSLDQGLQFLIQYYNGEERAKGNILERFSAQQFPDLHSELNLSSLELGDSALYFCASSSRGSAGTRGYTFGSGTRLTVV.

This chain joins TRBV5-1 and TRBJ2-7; 8 nucleotides match TRBD2. The CDR3 extends over 16 amino acids. The trim removed 0 bases at V and 5 bases at J, leaving 10 bases unmatched. Germline V gene lookup returns CDR1 SGHRS and CDR2 YFSETQ. CDR3 sequence reads: CASSLEPRTGGDEQYF. DNA for the CDR3: TGCGCCAGCAGCTTGGAACCCAGAACGGGGGGGGACGAGCAGTACTTC.

The J gene is TRBJ2-5, the V gene TRBV7-2; TRBD2 matches 8 bases. Looked up from germline, CDR1 is SGHTA and CDR2 is FQGNSA. The V gene end was trimmed by 5 bases and the J gene end by 2 bases; junction bases not matched to a gene: 16. CDR3 length: 18 residues. The CDR3 protein is CASSARGGGIAGQETQYF. CDR3 bases: TGTGCCAGCAGCGCCCGAGGGGGGGGTATAGCGGGGCAAGAGACCCAGTACTTC.

CDR3 region: CASRYAGTGNSPLHF. CDR3 coding DNA: TGTGCCAGCAGGTACGCGGGGACCGGTAATTCACCCCTCCACTTT. This chain uses TRBV7-8 with TRBJ1-6, with D possibly matching TRBD1 (5 bases). Germline V gene data show CDR1 as SGHVS and CDR2 as FQNEAQ. The CDR3 is 15 amino acids. V was cut by 6 bases and J by 6 bases, with 15 bases left in between.

This chain uses TRBV19 with TRBJ2-1; 7 bases are shared with TRBD2. J gave up 5 bases and V 1 base, and 5 bases lay outside the gene matches. The CDR3 length is 15 residues. CDR1 is LNHDA, CDR2 SQIVND, per germline (reference sequence). The chain's CDR3 is CASSIAAGVNNEQFF. The CDR3 DNA sequence: TGTGCCAGTAGTATAGCTGCGGGGGTGAACAATGAGCAGTTCTTC. The whole variable domain, filled in from reference TRBV19 and TRBJ2-1, reads DGGITQSPKYLFRKEGQNVTLSCEQNLNHDAMYWYRQDPGQGLRLIYYSQIVNDFQKGDIAEGYSVSREKKESFPLTVTSAQKNPTAFYLCASSIAAGVNNEQFFGPGTRLTVL.

This chain links TRBV20-1 with TRBJ1-1, with D tentatively TRBD1 (5 bases). This CDR3 has 12 residues. V was pared by 3 bases and J by 6 bases, with 11 bases between. Germline V gene data show CDR1 as DFQATT and CDR2 as SNEGSKA (reference sequence). The CDR3 DNA sequence: TGCAGTGCTAGTTCAGGGTCCCCTGAAGCTTTCTTT. This codes for CSASSGSPEAFF.

The rearrangement joins TRBV6-1 to TRBJ2-7, with D tentatively TRBD1 (6 bases). Germline loops: CDR1 MNHNS, CDR2 SASEGT. Between the trimmed V and J ends, which lost 3 bases and 2 bases, there was a span of 8 bases. The CDR3 sequence is 13 residues long. The CDR3 DNA reads as TGTGCCAGCAGTGACAGGGGAGCCTACGAGCAGTACGTC. As protein: CASSDRGAYEQYV.